What follows are 24 T cell receptor beta chains derived from one specimen sequenced in a study of cytomegalovirus exposure and HLA in healthy donors (dated by TCRdb to the late 2010s). Library preparation used the immunoSEQ multiplex PCR assay. For the multiplex PCR, a mixture combining 60 forward primers for TCR Vbeta segments and 13 reverse primers for TCR Jbeta segments was used. Imported from immuneACCESS, the table was reduced by TCRdb to in-frame sequences with V and J called. These copies leave out some clones; in studies compared against another copy, an unresolved V gene accounts for under half, and the cause of the remainder is not known. This sample lists roughly 150,000 clones; 80% were detected once. The ten biggest clones cover roughly 2.3% of the sample. What was sequenced was PBMCs. These receptors all come from a young man in good health and CMV-seronegative.

The rearrangement joins TRBV28 to TRBJ1-5; D is unclear. CDR3 length: 15 amino acids. With 3 bases removed from V and 0 bases from J, the gap between germline ends came to 9 bases. Per germline, CDR1 MDHEN and CDR2 SYDVKM. The CDR3, as DNA: TGTGCCAGCAGTTTTCTCCACTTTAGCAATCAGCCCCAGCATTTT. This codes for CASSFLHFSNQPQHF.

This chain joins TRBV30 and TRBJ2-1, with TRBD2 matching 11 bases. Germline V gene sequence: CDR1 GTSNPN, CDR2 SVGIG (reference sequence). With V trimmed by 3 bases and J by 10 bases, 8 bases remained unmatched. The CDR3 extends over 14 amino acids. The CDR3 loop reads CAWSVAGGREEQFF. CDR3 nucleotide sequence: TGTGCCTGGAGCGTAGCGGGAGGGCGAGAAGAGCAGTTCTTC. The full variable domain, its missing parts supplied by reference TRBV30 and TRBJ2-1, is SQTIHQWPATLVQPVGSPLSLECTVEGTSNPNLYWYRQAAGRGLQLLFYSVGIGQISSEVPQNLSASRPQDRQFILSSKKLLLSDSGFYLCAWSVAGGREEQFFGPGTRLTVL.

The genes are TRBV18 and TRBJ2-1; 11 bases match TRBD2. CDR1 KGHSH and CDR2 LQKENI come from the germline V gene. The junction had 4 bases not matched to a gene; V was cut back by 0 bases and J by 6 bases. The CDR3 consists of 16 residues. The CDR3 spells CASSPPGTSGINEQFF. CDR3 coding DNA: TGTGCCAGCTCACCACCAGGGACTAGCGGTATCAATGAGCAGTTCTTC.

CDR3 coding DNA: TGTGCCAGCAGTTTAGGCGGGATTCGGTCCTACAATGAGCAGTTCTTC. This encodes CASSLGGIRSYNEQFF. This sequence joins TRBV27 and TRBJ2-1, with D possibly matching TRBD2 (6 bases). Germline assignment: CDR1 MNHEY and CDR2 SMNVEV (reference sequence). Trimming removed 2 bases at V and 1 base at J, with 12 bases between. The CDR3 has 16 amino acids.

This chain links TRBV5-1 with TRBJ2-1, with D unclear. Per germline, CDR1 SGHRS and CDR2 YFSETQ. This CDR3 has 12 amino acids. V was shortened by 0 bases and J by 8 bases, with 6 bases between the two germline ends. The chain's CDR3 is CASSLDSYEQFF. The CDR3 nucleotides read TGCGCCAGCAGCTTGGACAGCTATGAGCAGTTCTTC.

The V and J genes are TRBV5-1 and TRBJ2-3; D perhaps matches TRBD1 (6 bases). Between the trimmed V and J ends, which lost 3 bases and 11 bases, there was a span of 13 bases. Germline V gives CDR1 SGHRS, CDR2 YFSETQ. The CDR3 is 12 amino acids. The CDR3 DNA follows: TGCGCCAGCAGCTACGGACAGCAGGTGCAGTATTTT. It translates to CASSYGQQVQYF.

The gene calls are TRBV16 and TRBJ2-3, with 13 bases identical to TRBD2. The CDR3 is 16 residues long. V was clipped by 8 bases and J by 3 bases; unmatched bases: 8. Germline CDR1 reads KGHSY; CDR2 reads FQNENV. In DNA form, the CDR3 reads TGTGCCAGCGGGACTAGCGGGATGAGTGGGACAGATACGCAGTATTTT. It is translated as CASGTSGMSGTDTQYF.

The chain carries TRBV7-6 and TRBJ2-7, with TRBD1 matching 7 bases. V lost 5 bases to trimming and J lost 9 bases; unmatched junction nucleotides: 13. Germline lookup yields CDR1 SGHVS and CDR2 FNYEAQ. CDR3 size: 14 residues. The CDR3 loop is CASSPGTANFRQYF. The CDR3 DNA is TGTGCCAGCAGCCCCGGGACAGCTAACTTCCGGCAGTACTTC.

The genes are TRBV28 and TRBJ2-7; 10 positions agree with TRBD2. The V segment lost 9 bases and the J segment 3 bases; nucleotides outside the gene matches: 8. The CDR3 length is 14 residues. Germline CDR1 and CDR2: MDHEN and SYDVKM. Written as DNA, the CDR3 is TGTGCCAGTCTAAGGACTAGCGGTTTCTACGAGCAGTACTTC. Translation: CASLRTSGFYEQYF. Supplemented by reference TRBV28 and TRBJ2-7, the full variable domain reads DVKVTQSSRYLVKRTGEKVFLECVQDMDHENMFWYRQDPGLGLRLIYFSYDVKMKEKGDIPEGYSVSREKKERFSLILESASTNQTSMYLCASLRTSGFYEQYFGPGTRLTVT.

The gene calls are TRBV7-9 and TRBJ2-1; 12 nucleotides agree with TRBD2. Unmatched junction bases numbered 6, after V lost 4 bases and J lost 8 bases. This CDR3 contains 15 residues. Per germline, CDR1 SEHNR and CDR2 FQNEAQ (reference sequence). CDR3 nucleotides: TGTGCCAGCAGCTCCCAGACTAGCGGGAGCTATGAGCAGTTCTTC. It codes for CASSSQTSGSYEQFF.

The chain joins TRBV7-8 to TRBJ2-7; tentatively, D is TRBD1 (5 bases). The germline CDR1 and CDR2 sequences are SGHVS and FQNEAQ. V gave up 6 bases and J gave up 1 base, with 19 bases separating them. The CDR3 covers 16 residues. Here the CDR3 reads CASSIGAGTISYEQYF. CDR3 bases: TGTGCCAGCAGTATAGGGGCCGGTACGATATCCTACGAGCAGTACTTC.

V gene TRBV7-2 combines with J gene TRBJ2-5; the D gene is possibly TRBD2 (5 bases). This CDR3 spans 16 amino acids. Germline assignment: CDR1 SGHTA and CDR2 FQGNSA. V was cut by 1 base and J by 4 bases, with 16 bases left in between. The CDR3 DNA follows: TGTGCCAGCAGCTTAGGTCCGCTAGGAGGAGGAGAGACCCAGTACTTC. Encoded protein: CASSLGPLGGGETQYF.

This clone showed up just a few times. The rearrangement uses TRBV5-4 and TRBJ2-7; 9 bases agree with TRBD2. V shed 0 bases, J shed 3 bases, and the junction held 1 base outside the gene matches. The CDR3 extends over 14 amino acids. Germline-derived CDR1 and CDR2 are SGHNT and YYREEE (reference sequence). CDR3 sequence reads: CASSLGTSVYEQYF. The CDR3 DNA sequence: TGTGCCAGCAGCTTGGGGACTAGCGTCTACGAGCAGTACTTC.

The chain carries TRBV19 and TRBJ1-2; D is undetermined. The CDR3 contains 13 residues. Trimming stripped 9 bases from V and 4 bases from J, with 15 bases between. The germline V gene has CDR1 LNHDA and CDR2 SQIVND (reference sequence). CDR3 nucleotides: TGTGCCAGCGGGGTCAACATGGGCTATGGCTACACCTTC. Translation: CASGVNMGYGYTF.

The rearrangement joins TRBV9 to TRBJ2-5; TRBD1 agrees at 9 bases. Matching the DNA end better, TRBJ2-7 makes the J call doubtful. From germline, CDR1 is SGDLS and CDR2 YYNGEE. This CDR3 region has 15 residues. In nucleotides, the CDR3 is TGTGCCAGCAGCACAACAGGGGGCCGCAACTACGAGCAGTACTTC. Its protein is CASSTTGGRNYEQYF.

This sequence joins TRBV19 and TRBJ2-1; TRBD2 matches at 7 bases. This CDR3 contains 18 residues. CDR1 and CDR2 from the germline V gene are LNHDA and SQIVND (reference sequence). The V and J ends lost 3 bases and 2 bases, in that order; junction bases with no gene match: 13. The CDR3 nucleotides read TGTGCCAGTAGTATCTTGGGTCTAGCGGTCCCCCCCTACAATGAGCAGTTCTTC. Its translation: CASSILGLAVPPYNEQFF.

The V gene is TRBV2, the J gene TRBJ1-2; no definite D call. CDR3 length equals 13 residues. Germline-derived CDR1 and CDR2 are SNHLY and FYNNEI. V was clipped by 6 bases and J by 8 bases, with 16 bases between them. The CDR3 DNA sequence: TGTGCCAGCAGGCCTACTTTAAGTTACGGCTACACCTTC. Amino acids: CASRPTLSYGYTF.

The chain recombines TRBV27 with TRBJ2-1, with a weak D call TRBD1 (8 bases). The CDR3 is 15 residues long. V dropped 4 bases and J dropped 7 bases, with 17 bases sitting between them. From germline, CDR1 is MNHEY and CDR2 SMNVEV (reference sequence). The CDR3 loop reads CASSSPHRGGNEQFF. In DNA form, the CDR3 reads TGTGCCAGCAGTTCCCCCCACAGGGGGGGAAATGAGCAGTTCTTC.

The rearrangement links TRBV27 to TRBJ2-3; tentatively, D is TRBD1 (6 bases). V was clipped by 9 bases and J by 0 bases, with 10 bases between them. The CDR3 consists of 13 residues. From germline, CDR1 is MNHEY and CDR2 SMNVEV (reference sequence). The CDR3 loop reads CASQGYSTDTQYF. CDR3 nucleotides: TGTGCCAGTCAGGGGTACAGCACAGATACGCAGTATTTT.

J is TRBJ2-7 and V is TRBV10-3; TRBD2 matches at 12 bases. The CDR3 is 17 amino acids. V was pared by 4 bases and J by 2 bases, with 9 bases of the junction left unmatched. The germline gives CDR1 ENHRY, CDR2 SYGVKD. CDR3 protein: CAISGFTLAGGPYEQYF. CDR3 nucleotides: TGTGCCATCAGTGGGTTTACACTAGCGGGAGGCCCCTACGAGCAGTACTTC.

This clone was seen just once. V usage is TRBV6-1 and J usage is TRBJ1-2, with TRBD1 identical over 8 bases. J lost 9 bases, V lost 8 bases, and 11 bases had no gene match. The CDR3 consists of 13 residues. Per the germline V gene, CDR1 is MNHNS and CDR2 is SASEGT. The CDR3 bases are TGTGCCAGCGTCTTGACAGGGGTCGCAAGCTACACCTTC. Translation gives CASVLTGVASYTF.

Turning to this clone: Other DNA sequences in this sample translate to the same CDR3. The chain joins TRBV7-2 to TRBJ2-1; 7 bases are a match to TRBD1. Trimming removed 3 bases from V and 7 bases from J; junction bases left unmatched: 3. Germline lookup yields CDR1 SGHTA and CDR2 FQGNSA. The CDR3 runs 13 residues. CDR3 sequence (DNA): TGTGCCAGCAGCTTGATACAGGGGAATGAGCAGTTCTTC. Translating gives CASSLIQGNEQFF.

This rearrangement joins TRBV7-9 to TRBJ1-2; the D gene is possibly TRBD1 (6 bases). The CDR3 covers 13 residues. V was trimmed by 6 bases and J by 2 bases, leaving 10 bases between them. Germline V gives CDR1 SEHNR, CDR2 FQNEAQ (reference sequence). CDR3 in amino acids: CASSFGQNYGYTF. Written as DNA, the CDR3 is TGTGCCAGCAGTTTTGGACAGAACTATGGCTACACCTTC.

The chain couples TRBV7-9 to TRBJ2-2; 7 bases map to TRBD2. Per germline, CDR1 SEHNR and CDR2 FQNEAQ (reference sequence). The length of the CDR3 is 13 residues. After removal of 5 bases from V and 5 bases from J, the junction contained 2 bases not matched to a gene. The chain's CDR3 is CASSRSGTGELFF. The CDR3 nucleotides are TGTGCCAGCAGCCGTAGCGGGACCGGGGAGCTGTTTTTT. Together with reference TRBV7-9 and TRBJ2-2, the CDR3 gives the full variable domain: DTGVSQNPRHKITKRGQNVTFRCDPISEHNRLYWYRQTLGQGPEFLTYFQNEAQLEKSRLLSDRFSAERPKGSFSTLEIQRTEQGDSAMYLCASSRSGTGELFFGEGSRLTVL.